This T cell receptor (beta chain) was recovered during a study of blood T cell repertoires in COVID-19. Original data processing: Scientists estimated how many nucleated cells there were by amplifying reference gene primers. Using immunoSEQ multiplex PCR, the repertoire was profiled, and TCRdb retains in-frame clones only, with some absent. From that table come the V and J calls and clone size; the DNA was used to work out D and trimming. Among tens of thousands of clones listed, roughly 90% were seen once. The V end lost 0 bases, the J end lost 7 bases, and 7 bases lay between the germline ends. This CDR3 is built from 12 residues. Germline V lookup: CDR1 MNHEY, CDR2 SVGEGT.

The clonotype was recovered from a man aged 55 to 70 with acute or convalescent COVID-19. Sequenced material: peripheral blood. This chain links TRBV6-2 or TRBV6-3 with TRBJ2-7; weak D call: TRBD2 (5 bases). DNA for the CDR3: TGTGCCAGCAGTTACTCGGGAGAAGAGCAGTACTTC. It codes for CASSYSGEEQYF.